This TCR beta chain was identified in a study of T cells after yellow fever vaccination. Study-wide results and caveats: After the booster, 96% of CD4 and 75% to 90% of CD8 primary-response clones were re-detected. The appearance of a small share of clonotypes in both CD4 and CD8 compartments was observed.

The ends were cut back, 3 bases at V and 9 bases at J, with 15 bases in the middle. The V gene's germline CDR1 is SGHAT and CDR2 FQNNGV. The CDR3 consists of 13 residues. This clonotype was observed at least ten times. Template switching with 5'RACE generated the TCR cDNA and added a universal primer site and UMIs. In TCRdb, the 5' RACE reads were re-called with MiXCR into one record per CDR3 protein. The data hold 30,000 to 35,000 distinct CDR3 sequences, with more than 6.5% observed a single time. Source: PBMCs, either bulk or a sorted T-cell subset (CD4+, CD8+, memory, or dextramer-sorted; not recorded which), taken on the day of the first yellow fever vaccination. The receptor was isolated from a man aged 18-30 years who received the YFV17D yellow fever vaccine. The gene calls are TRBV11-2 and TRBJ2-7; D call uncertain. CDR3: CASSFTPLRVQYV. CDR3 nucleotide sequence: TGTGCCAGCAGCTTCACCCCCCTTCGTGTGCAGTACGTC.